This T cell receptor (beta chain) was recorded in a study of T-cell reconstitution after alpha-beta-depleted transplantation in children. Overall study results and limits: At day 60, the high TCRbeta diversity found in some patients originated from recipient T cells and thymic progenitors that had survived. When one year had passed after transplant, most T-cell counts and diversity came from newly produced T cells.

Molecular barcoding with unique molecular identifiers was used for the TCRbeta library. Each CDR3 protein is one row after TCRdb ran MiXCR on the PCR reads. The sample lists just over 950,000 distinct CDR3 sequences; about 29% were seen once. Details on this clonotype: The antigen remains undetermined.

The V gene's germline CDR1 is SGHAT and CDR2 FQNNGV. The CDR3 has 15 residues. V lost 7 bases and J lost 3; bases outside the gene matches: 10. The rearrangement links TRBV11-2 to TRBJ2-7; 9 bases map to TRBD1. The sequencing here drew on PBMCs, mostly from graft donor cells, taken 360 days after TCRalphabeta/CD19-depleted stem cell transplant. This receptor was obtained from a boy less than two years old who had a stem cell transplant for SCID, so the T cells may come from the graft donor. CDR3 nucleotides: TGTGCCAGCACCGTGGGGGGACAGGGATACTACGAGCAGTACTTC. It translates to CASTVGGQGYYEQYF.